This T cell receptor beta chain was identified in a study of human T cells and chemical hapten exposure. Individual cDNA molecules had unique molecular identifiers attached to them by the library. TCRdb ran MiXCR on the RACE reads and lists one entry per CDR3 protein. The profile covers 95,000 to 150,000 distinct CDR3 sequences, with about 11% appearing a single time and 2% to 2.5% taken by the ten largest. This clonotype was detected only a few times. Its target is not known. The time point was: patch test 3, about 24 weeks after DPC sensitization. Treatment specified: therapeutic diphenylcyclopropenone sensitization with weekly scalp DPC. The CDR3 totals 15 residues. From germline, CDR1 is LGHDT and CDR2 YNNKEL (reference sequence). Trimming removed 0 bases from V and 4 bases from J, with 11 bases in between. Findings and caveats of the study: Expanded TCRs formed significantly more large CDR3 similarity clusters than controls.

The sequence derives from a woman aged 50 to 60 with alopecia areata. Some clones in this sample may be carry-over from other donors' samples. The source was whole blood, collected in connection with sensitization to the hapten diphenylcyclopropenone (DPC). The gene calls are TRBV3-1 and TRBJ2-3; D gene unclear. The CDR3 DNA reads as TGTGCCAGCAGCCAAGATCTTACGGTCTCAGATACGCAGTATTTT. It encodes CASSQDLTVSDTQYF.